This is a list of T cell receptor beta chains from one sample in a study of blood T cells in healthy people across ages. TCRdb re-called the 5' RACE reads with MiXCR, one entry per CDR3 protein. This table holds 600,000 to 1,000,000 distinct CDR3 sequences, 20% to 25% found once. This same sample was also taken into another study, of T cells of mothers and their children.

Sequenced: blood. These receptors originate from a boy aged 5-17 years in good health. Both conserved end residues are part of each CDR3. The order of the fields is J gene, V gene, D gene, clone size, CDR3 DNA, CDR3 protein. A D gene is named only where the DNA matches it firmly. The listing skips clone size in some rows; elsewhere it reads once, few, many or a size class.

>TRBJ2-1|TRBV20-1|TRBD2|-
TGCAGTGCTAGAGATAGCGGGAGGGGGGGAAATGAGCAGTTCTTC
CSARDSGRGGNEQFF
>TRBJ1-4|TRBV30|TRBD1|-
TGTGCCTGGGGACAGGGGAGTGAAAAACTGTTTTTT
CAWGQGSEKLFF
>TRBJ1-1|TRBV10-3|-|few
TGTGCCACCGGTGACCGTGGGAACACTGAAGCTTTCTTT
CATGDRGNTEAFF
>TRBJ1-1|TRBV15|-|-
TGTGCCACCAGCAGAGGAGGGGTGAACACTGAAGCTTTCTTT
CATSRGGVNTEAFF
>TRBJ2-7|TRBV4-3|-|-
TGCGCCAGCAGCCAAGCCCTGACGGGGCAGGGGTTTTCCTACGAGCAGTACTTC
CASSQALTGQGFSYEQYF
>TRBJ1-1|TRBV2|-|-
TGTGCCAGCAGTGTGAGCAGGGCTGAAGCTTTCTTT
CASSVSRAEAFF
>TRBJ2-1|TRBV7-9|TRBD2|many
TGTGCCAGCAGCCCTGGACTAGCGGGGGGACATGAGCAGTTCTTC
CASSPGLAGGHEQFF
>TRBJ2-1|TRBV20-1|-|-
TGCAGTGCCACGGGGGAGTCGGGTTACAATGAGCAGTTCTTC
CSATGESGYNEQFF
>TRBJ2-1|TRBV7-9|-|-
TGTGCCAGCAGCTTAGTGGACCAGTATGAGCAGTTCTTC
CASSLVDQYEQFF
>TRBJ1-4|TRBV28|-|few
TGTGCCAGCAGTTTACTCGGGGGAACTAATGAAAAACTGTTTTTT
CASSLLGGTNEKLFF
>TRBJ2-5|TRBV12-3/TRBV12-4|TRBD2|-
TGTGCCAGCAGTTTAGATTTTCGGGGGGCCCAGTACTTC
CASSLDFRGAQYF
>TRBJ1-1|TRBV27|TRBD1|-
TGTGCCAGCAGTTTTCACCGGGACAGGGGATCTGAAGCTTTCTTT
CASSFHRDRGSEAFF
>TRBJ1-6|TRBV2|TRBD1|-
TGTGCCAGCAGTGACTGGCAGGGGGTGCCATCACCCCTCCACTTT
CASSDWQGVPSPLHF
>TRBJ2-4|TRBV11-2|-|few
TGTGCCAGCAGCCCTAGATCAGAGGGCAAAAACATTCAGTACTTC
CASSPRSEGKNIQYF
>TRBJ2-5|TRBV7-2|-|few
TGTGCCAGCAGCTTAGGGGGGGGGCCGAAGACCCAGTACTTC
CASSLGGGPKTQYF
>TRBJ2-7|TRBV7-6|TRBD1|-
TGTGCCAGCAGCTTAGCGGGACAGGGGACCTACGAGCAGTACTTC
CASSLAGQGTYEQYF
>TRBJ2-4|TRBV5-1|-|few
TGCGCCAGCACCTTGGAGGGGACGACCAAAAACATTCAGTACTTC
CASTLEGTTKNIQYF
>TRBJ1-4|TRBV12-3/TRBV12-4|-|few
TGTGCCAGCAGTGGGGGCCTTATGGAACCGACTAATGAAAAACTGTTTTTT
CASSGGLMEPTNEKLFF
>TRBJ2-3|TRBV12-3/TRBV12-4|TRBD2|-
TGTGCCAGCAGCACGGGAGGACCACGCACAGATACGCAGTATTTT
CASSTGGPRTDTQYF
>TRBJ1-6|TRBV20-1|TRBD1|few
TGCAGTGCTAGAACGACAGGGCCAGGGATTCATTCCCTCCACTTT
CSARTTGPGIHSLHF
>TRBJ2-7|TRBV12-3/TRBV12-4|-|many
TGTGCCAGCAGTCCCCAACGGGCGAGCTCCTACGAGCAGTACTTC
CASSPQRASSYEQYF
>TRBJ1-2|TRBV5-1|-|few
TGCGCCAGCAGCTTGGATGGGGTTGGTTACTATGGCTACACCTTC
CASSLDGVGYYGYTF
>TRBJ2-7|TRBV28|-|-
TGTGCCAGCAGTTTTTACCCGGACCCTTCTAGACTCTACGAGCAGTACTTC
CASSFYPDPSRLYEQYF
>TRBJ2-1|TRBV7-2|TRBD2|-
TGTGCCAGCAGCATCATAGCGGGGGGAAACGGTCGGAACGGTGAGCAGTTCTTC
CASSIIAGGNGRNGEQFF
>TRBJ1-1|TRBV5-6|TRBD1|-
TGTGCCAGCAGCTCATCGACAGGGCGGGCCACTGAAGCTTTCTTT
CASSSSTGRATEAFF
>TRBJ2-5|TRBV7-2|-|few
TGTGCCAGCAGCCGACCGACAGGAGAAGCGACCCAGTACTTC
CASSRPTGEATQYF
>TRBJ1-6|TRBV10-3|-|-
TGTGCCATCGGGAACAGTAATTCACCCCTCCACTTT
CAIGNSNSPLHF
>TRBJ2-7|TRBV27|TRBD1|-
TGTGCCAGCAGTCTTCAACAGGGGGCCAACGAGCAGTACTTC
CASSLQQGANEQYF
>TRBJ2-2|TRBV7-2|-|few
TGTGCCAGCAGCTTCAGGGGAATTAACACCGGGGAGCTGTTTTTT
CASSFRGINTGELFF
>TRBJ2-7|TRBV28|-|-
TGTGCCAGCAGCCAAGACAGAATCATGACCTACGAGCAGTACTTC
CASSQDRIMTYEQYF
>TRBJ1-2|TRBV7-9|TRBD1|-
TGTGCCAGCAGCCACGGGACAGATAGAAACCCCAACTATGGCTACACCTTC
CASSHGTDRNPNYGYTF
>TRBJ2-1|TRBV4-2|-|few
TGTGCCAGCAGCCAAGAGGCCAGGAGTCTCTACAATGAGCAGTTCTTC
CASSQEARSLYNEQFF
>TRBJ2-7|TRBV4-3|-|-
TGCGCCAGCAGCCAAGATCGGGGACTCTTAGGCTCCGAGCAGTACTTC
CASSQDRGLLGSEQYF